Listed below are T cell receptor beta chains from one sample, sequenced in a study of cytomegalovirus exposure and HLA in healthy donors. Measured with immunoSEQ multiplex PCR; TCRdb has only the in-frame clones, and not every one. The table lists roughly 150,000 clones, 85% to 90% of them singletons. Material: PBMCs. These receptors came from a woman aged 18-29 years in good health and CMV-seropositive. Both conserved end residues are part of each CDR3. The D gene is left open where the match is weak. Clone size, where shown, is once, few, many, or a class for clones that have expanded.

V,D,J,size,CDR3,DNA
TRBV30,TRBD2,TRBJ2-7,once,CAWNGAGGPGEQYF,TGTGCCTGGAACGGAGCGGGAGGGCCAGGAGAGCAGTACTTC
TRBV14,TRBD2,TRBJ2-1,-,CASSRGLAGLDEQFF,TGTGCCAGCAGCCGAGGACTAGCGGGCCTCGATGAGCAGTTCTTC
TRBV2,TRBD2,TRBJ2-1,-,CASSGGLAGNEQFF,TGTGCCAGCAGTGGGGGACTAGCAGGCAATGAGCAGTTCTTC
TRBV19,TRBD1,TRBJ2-7,-,CASSIQQGAYEQYF,TGTGCCAGTAGTATACAGCAGGGGGCATACGAGCAGTACTTC
TRBV9,-,TRBJ1-3,-,CASSETGPGNTIYF,TGTGCCAGCAGCGAGACAGGTCCTGGAAACACCATATATTTT
TRBV7-8,TRBD1,TRBJ2-3,-,CASSSQGALTDTQYF,TGTGCCAGCAGCTCCCAGGGGGCCCTGACAGATACGCAGTATTTT
TRBV6-5,-,TRBJ1-2,-,CASSYSTVYGYTF,TGTGCCAGCAGTTACTCGACAGTCTATGGCTACACCTTC
TRBV27,-,TRBJ2-5,-,CASSLSWGTKQETQYF,TGTGCCAGCAGTTTATCGTGGGGGACAAAACAAGAGACCCAGTACTTC
TRBV29-1,-,TRBJ1-1,-,CSVERRGLAFF,TGCAGCGTTGAAAGGCGGGGGCTTGCTTTCTTT
TRBV7-8,-,TRBJ2-3,-,CASVNAWGTSTDTQYF,TGTGCCAGCGTCAACGCGTGGGGCACAAGCACAGATACGCAGTATTTT
TRBV11-3,-,TRBJ2-2,once,CASSQGGVLDGELFF,TGTGCCAGCAGCCAGGGAGGAGTCCTCGATGGGGAGCTGTTTTTT
TRBV18,TRBD1,TRBJ2-5,-,CASSLGTEETQYF,TGTGCCAGCTCACTAGGGACAGAAGAGACCCAGTACTTC
TRBV30,TRBD1,TRBJ2-7,-,CASQTGGDEQYF,TGTGCCTCGCAGACAGGGGGGGACGAGCAGTACTTC
TRBV6-4,-,TRBJ2-7,-,CASSDSGTRDEQYF,TGTGCCAGCAGTGATAGCGGTACCCGGGACGAGCAGTACTTC
TRBV5-1,TRBD1,TRBJ2-5,-,CASSLAGQGAETQYF,TGCGCCAGCAGCTTGGCGGGGCAGGGGGCAGAGACCCAGTACTTC
TRBV30,-,TRBJ1-3,-,CAWTFGAGLSGNTIYF,TGTGCCTGGACCTTTGGGGCAGGGTTGTCTGGAAACACCATATATTTT
TRBV10-2,TRBD2,TRBJ2-5,-,CASRLAGVLKTQYF,TGCGCCAGCAGGCTAGCGGGAGTCTTGAAGACCCAGTACTTC
TRBV11-1,-,TRBJ2-3,once,CASSLGLSTDTQYF,TGTGCCAGCAGCTTAGGACTCAGCACAGATACGCAGTATTTT
TRBV28,-,TRBJ1-2,-,CASSLTRNYGYTF,TGTGCCAGCAGTTTAACCAGGAACTATGGCTACACCTTC
TRBV7-2,-,TRBJ2-6,-,CASSQVQGSLSGANVLTF,TGTGCCAGCAGCCAAGTCCAGGGGTCCCTATCTGGGGCCAACGTCCTGACTTTC
TRBV6-1,-,TRBJ1-5,-,CASRGLTGGNQPQHF,TGTGCCAGCAGGGGACTGACCGGAGGGAATCAGCCCCAGCATTTT
TRBV18,TRBD1,TRBJ2-7,-,CASSPTRDSYEQYF,TGTGCCAGCTCACCGACCCGGGACAGCTACGAGCAGTACTTC
TRBV7-6,-,TRBJ1-1,-,CASSPMTGRAFF,TGTGCCAGCAGCCCGATGACAGGTCGAGCTTTCTTT
TRBV10-3,-,TRBJ1-1,-,CAISESRASNTEAFF,TGTGCCATCAGTGAGTCCAGGGCAAGCAACACTGAAGCTTTCTTT
TRBV11-3,TRBD1,TRBJ1-4,-,CASSFGTGFEKLFF,TGTGCCAGCAGCTTCGGGACAGGCTTTGAAAAACTGTTTTTT
TRBV6-1,TRBD2,TRBJ2-7,-,CASSTGTSGYEQYF,TGTGCCAGCAGTACCGGGACTAGCGGCTACGAGCAGTACTTC
TRBV6-5,TRBD2,TRBJ2-1,-,CASGSGISYNEQFF,TGTGCCAGCGGGAGCGGGATCTCCTACAATGAGCAGTTCTTC
TRBV7-9,-,TRBJ1-5,-,CASSLTSGDNQPQHF,TGTGCCAGCAGCTTAACCTCAGGGGACAATCAGCCCCAGCATTTT
TRBV28,-,TRBJ1-5,-,CASSLAGDSNQPQHF,TGTGCCAGCAGTTTGGCGGGGGACAGCAATCAGCCCCAGCATTTT
TRBV7-9,-,TRBJ2-7,-,CASSNLRDSNQYF,TGTGCCAGCAGCAACCTCCGGGACTCAAATCAGTACTTC
TRBV29-1,TRBD1,TRBJ1-2,-,CSVDWTGGEYGYTF,TGCAGCGTCGACTGGACAGGGGGCGAGTATGGCTACACCTTC
TRBV9,TRBD2,TRBJ2-1,-,CASRREGYNEQFF,TGTGCCTCAAGGCGGGAGGGGTACAATGAGCAGTTCTTC
TRBV11-2,TRBD2,TRBJ2-5,-,CASSLDPSGRETQYF,TGTGCCAGCAGCTTAGATCCTAGCGGGCGGGAGACCCAGTACTTC
TRBV30,-,TRBJ1-3,-,CAWSVPGGVGNTIYF,TGTGCCTGGAGTGTACCCGGGGGTGTTGGAAACACCATATATTTT
TRBV19,-,TRBJ2-6,-,CASSHFPSGANVLTF,TGTGCCAGTAGTCACTTTCCCTCTGGGGCCAACGTCCTGACTTTC
TRBV4-3,TRBD2,TRBJ2-3,-,CASSPAGEVDTQYF,TGCGCCAGCAGCCCAGCGGGAGAAGTAGATACGCAGTATTTT
TRBV6-5,TRBD1,TRBJ1-5,-,CASKTGDFNQPQHF,TGTGCCAGCAAGACAGGGGACTTTAATCAGCCCCAGCATTTT
TRBV2,-,TRBJ1-1,-,CASSGTVNTEAFF,TGTGCCAGCAGTGGGACAGTGAACACTGAAGCTTTCTTT
TRBV30,-,TRBJ2-2,-,CAWSLENTGELFF,TGTGCCTGGAGTTTAGAGAACACCGGGGAGCTGTTTTTT
TRBV5-6,-,TRBJ1-5,-,CASSLALTTNQPQHF,TGTGCCAGCAGCTTGGCCTTGACAACCAATCAGCCCCAGCATTTT